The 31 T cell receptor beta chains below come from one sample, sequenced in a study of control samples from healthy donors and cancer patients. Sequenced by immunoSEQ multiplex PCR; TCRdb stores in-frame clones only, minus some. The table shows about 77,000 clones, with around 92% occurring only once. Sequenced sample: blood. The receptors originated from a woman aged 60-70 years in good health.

Written as DNA, the CDR3 is TGTGCCAGCAGTGACGGCAGGACCCCTGGAAACACCATATATTTT. This gives the protein CASSDGRTPGNTIYF. V is TRBV6-1 and J is TRBJ1-3; the D is unclear. This CDR3 is built from 15 residues. In germline, CDR1 is MNHNS, CDR2 SASEGT. V was shortened by 3 bases and J by 2 bases, with 11 bases between the two germline ends.

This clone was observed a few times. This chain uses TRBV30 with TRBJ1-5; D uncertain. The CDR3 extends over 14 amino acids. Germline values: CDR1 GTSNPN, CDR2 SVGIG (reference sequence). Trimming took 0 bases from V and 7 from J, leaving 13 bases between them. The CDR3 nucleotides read TGTGCCTGGAGTGTAGAAGGTTTTAGACAGCCCCAGCATTTT. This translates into CAWSVEGFRQPQHF.

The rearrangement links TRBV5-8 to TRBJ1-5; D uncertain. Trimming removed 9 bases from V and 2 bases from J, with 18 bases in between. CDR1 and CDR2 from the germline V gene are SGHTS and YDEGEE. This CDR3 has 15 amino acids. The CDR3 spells CATRTPRRGNQPQHF. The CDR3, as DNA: TGTGCCACACGAACACCACGGAGGGGCAATCAGCCCCAGCATTTT. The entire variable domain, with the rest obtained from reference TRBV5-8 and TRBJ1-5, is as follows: EAGVTQSPTHLIKTRGQQATLRCSPISGHTSVYWYQQALGLGLQFLLWYDEGEERNRGNFPPRFSGRQFPNYSSELNVNALELEDSALYLCATRTPRRGNQPQHFGDGTRLSIL.

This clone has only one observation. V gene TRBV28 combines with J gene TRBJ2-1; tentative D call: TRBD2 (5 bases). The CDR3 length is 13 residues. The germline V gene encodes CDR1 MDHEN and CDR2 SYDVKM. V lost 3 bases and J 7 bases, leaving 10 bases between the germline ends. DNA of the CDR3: TGTGCCAGCAGTTTGACTAACCGAAATGAGCAGTTCTTC. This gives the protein CASSLTNRNEQFF.

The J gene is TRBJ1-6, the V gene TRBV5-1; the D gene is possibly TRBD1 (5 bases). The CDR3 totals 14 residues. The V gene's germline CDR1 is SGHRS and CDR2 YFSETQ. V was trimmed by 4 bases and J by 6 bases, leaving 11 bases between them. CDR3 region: CASSQGDLNSPLHF. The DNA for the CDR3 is TGCGCCAGCAGCCAAGGGGATCTTAATTCACCCCTCCACTTT. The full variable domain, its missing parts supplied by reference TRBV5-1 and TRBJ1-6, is KAGVTQTPRYLIKTRGQQVTLSCSPISGHRSVSWYQQTPGQGLQFLFEYFSETQRNKGNFPGRFSGRQFSNSRSEMNVSTLELGDSALYLCASSQGDLNSPLHFGNGTRLTVT.

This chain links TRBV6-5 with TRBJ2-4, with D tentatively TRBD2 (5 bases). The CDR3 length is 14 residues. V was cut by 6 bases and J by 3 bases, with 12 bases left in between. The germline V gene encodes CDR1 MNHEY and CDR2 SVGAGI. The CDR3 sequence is CASRAGRGKNIQYF. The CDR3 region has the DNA TGTGCCAGCAGGGCTGGACGGGGCAAAAACATTCAGTACTTC.

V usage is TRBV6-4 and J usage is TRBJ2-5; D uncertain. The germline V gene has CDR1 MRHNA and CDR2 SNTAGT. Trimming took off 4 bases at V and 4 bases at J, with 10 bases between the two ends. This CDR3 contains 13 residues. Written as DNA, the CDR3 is TGTGCCAGCAGTGGAGAGGTGGGAGAGACCCAGTACTTC. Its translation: CASSGEVGETQYF.

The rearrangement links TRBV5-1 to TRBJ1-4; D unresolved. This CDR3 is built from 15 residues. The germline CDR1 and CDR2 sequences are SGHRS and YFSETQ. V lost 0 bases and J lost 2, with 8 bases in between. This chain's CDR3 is CASSLGGITNEKLFF. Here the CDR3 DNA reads TGCGCCAGCAGCTTGGGAGGTATTACTAATGAAAAACTGTTTTTT.

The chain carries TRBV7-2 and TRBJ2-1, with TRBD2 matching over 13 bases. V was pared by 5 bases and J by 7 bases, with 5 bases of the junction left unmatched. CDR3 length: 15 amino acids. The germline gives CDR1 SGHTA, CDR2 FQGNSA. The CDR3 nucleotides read TGTGCCAGCAGCCTACTAGCGGGAGGGAAAAATGAGCAGTTCTTC. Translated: CASSLLAGGKNEQFF.

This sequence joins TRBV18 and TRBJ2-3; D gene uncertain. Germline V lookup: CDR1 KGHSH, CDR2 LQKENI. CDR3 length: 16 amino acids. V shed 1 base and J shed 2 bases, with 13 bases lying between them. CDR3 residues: CASSPRQAPITDTQYF. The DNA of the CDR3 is TGTGCCAGCTCACCACGGCAGGCCCCAATCACAGATACGCAGTATTTT.

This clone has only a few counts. In DNA form, the CDR3 reads TGTGCCAGCAGTGAACCCCCGGGAGGTGGGAATTCACCCCTCCACTTT. This gives the protein CASSEPPGGGNSPLHF. V gene TRBV6-1 combines with J gene TRBJ1-6; D remains ambiguous. Trimming cost V 2 bases and J 7 bases, with 15 bases left between them. This CDR3 is built from 16 residues. CDR1 and CDR2 from the germline V gene are MNHNS and SASEGT.

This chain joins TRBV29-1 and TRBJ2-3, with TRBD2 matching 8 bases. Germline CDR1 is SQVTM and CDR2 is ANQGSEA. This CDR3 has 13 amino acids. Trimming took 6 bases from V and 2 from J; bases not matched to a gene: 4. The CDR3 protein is CSVISGNTDTQYF. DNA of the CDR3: TGCAGCGTGATTAGCGGGAACACAGATACGCAGTATTTT.

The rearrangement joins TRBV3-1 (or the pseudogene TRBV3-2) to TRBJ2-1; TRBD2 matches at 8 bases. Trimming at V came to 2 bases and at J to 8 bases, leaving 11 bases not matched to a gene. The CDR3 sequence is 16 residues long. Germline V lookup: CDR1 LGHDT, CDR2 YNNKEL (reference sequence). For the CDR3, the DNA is TGTGCCAGCAGCCAAAATTGTACTAGCGGACCGGATGAGCAGTTCTTC. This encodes CASSQNCTSGPDEQFF.

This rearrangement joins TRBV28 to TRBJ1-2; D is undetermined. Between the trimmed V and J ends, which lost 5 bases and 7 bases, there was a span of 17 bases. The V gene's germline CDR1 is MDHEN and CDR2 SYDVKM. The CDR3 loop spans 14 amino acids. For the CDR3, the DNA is TGTGCCAGCAGTGCTTGGACCGAAAGGCGTGGCTACACCTTC. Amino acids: CASSAWTERRGYTF.

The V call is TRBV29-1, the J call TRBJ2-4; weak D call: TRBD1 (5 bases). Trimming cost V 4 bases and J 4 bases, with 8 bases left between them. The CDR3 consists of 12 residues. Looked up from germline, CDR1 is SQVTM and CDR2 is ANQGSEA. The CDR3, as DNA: TGCAGCGTTGTCGGACAAAAAAACATTCAGTACTTC. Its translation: CSVVGQKNIQYF. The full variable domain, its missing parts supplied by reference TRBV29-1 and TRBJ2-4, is SAVISQKPSRDICQRGTSLTIQCQVDSQVTMMFWYRQQPGQSLTLIATANQGSEATYESGFVIDKFPISRPNLTFSTLTVSNMSPEDSSIYLCSVVGQKNIQYFGAGTRLSVL.

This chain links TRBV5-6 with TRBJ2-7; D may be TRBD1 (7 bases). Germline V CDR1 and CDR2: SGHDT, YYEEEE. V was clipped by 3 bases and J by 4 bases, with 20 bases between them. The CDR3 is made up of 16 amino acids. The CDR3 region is CASSSKTGRNTYEQYF. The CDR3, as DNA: TGTGCCAGCAGCTCTAAGACAGGGAGGAATACTTACGAGCAGTACTTC.

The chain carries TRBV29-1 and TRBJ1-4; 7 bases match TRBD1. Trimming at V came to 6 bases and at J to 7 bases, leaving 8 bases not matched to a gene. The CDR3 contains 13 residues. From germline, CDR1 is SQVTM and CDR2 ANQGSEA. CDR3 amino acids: CSVVTGEGEKLFF. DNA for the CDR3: TGCAGCGTCGTCACAGGGGAGGGTGAAAAACTGTTTTTT.

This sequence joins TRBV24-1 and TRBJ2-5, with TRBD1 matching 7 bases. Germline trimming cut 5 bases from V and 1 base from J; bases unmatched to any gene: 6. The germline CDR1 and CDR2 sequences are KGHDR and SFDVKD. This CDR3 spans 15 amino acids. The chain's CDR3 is CATSGAGTAQETQYF. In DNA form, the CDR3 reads TGTGCCACCAGTGGCGCCGGGACAGCCCAAGAGACCCAGTACTTC.

CDR3 nucleotide sequence: TGTGCCAGCAGTCTATCACAGGGTAGCGGGGAGCAGTACTTC. Translating it yields CASSLSQGSGEQYF. The V and J genes are TRBV28 and TRBJ2-7; maybe TRBD2 (7 bases). The CDR3 is 14 residues long. The germline gives CDR1 MDHEN, CDR2 SYDVKM. V gave up 5 bases and J gave up 7 bases, with 18 bases separating them.

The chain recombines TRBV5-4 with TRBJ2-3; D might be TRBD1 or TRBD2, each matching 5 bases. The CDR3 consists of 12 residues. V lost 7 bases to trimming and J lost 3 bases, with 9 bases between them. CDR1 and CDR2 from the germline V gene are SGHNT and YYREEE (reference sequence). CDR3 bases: TGTGCCAGCGCAGAGGGGACAGATACGCAGTATTTT. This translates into CASAEGTDTQYF.

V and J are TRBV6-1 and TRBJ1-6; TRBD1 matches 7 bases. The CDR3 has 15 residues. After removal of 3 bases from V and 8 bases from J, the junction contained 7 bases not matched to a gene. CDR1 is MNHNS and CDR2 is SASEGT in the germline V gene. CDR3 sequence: CASSEYARGYSPLHF. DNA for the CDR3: TGTGCCAGCAGTGAGTACGCCAGGGGGTATTCACCCCTCCACTTT.

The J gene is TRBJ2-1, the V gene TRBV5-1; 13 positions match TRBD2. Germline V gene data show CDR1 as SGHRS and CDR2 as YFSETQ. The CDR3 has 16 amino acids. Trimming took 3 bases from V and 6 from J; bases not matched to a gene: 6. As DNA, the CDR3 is TGCGCCAGCAGCTCACCGGGACTAGCGGGAATCAATGAGCAGTTCTTC. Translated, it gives CASSSPGLAGINEQFF.

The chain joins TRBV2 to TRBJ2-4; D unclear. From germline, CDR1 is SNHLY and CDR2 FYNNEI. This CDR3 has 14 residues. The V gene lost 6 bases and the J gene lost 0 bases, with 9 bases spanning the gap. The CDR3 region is CASSSGLAKNIQYF. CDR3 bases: TGTGCCAGCAGCTCTGGATTAGCCAAAAACATTCAGTACTTC. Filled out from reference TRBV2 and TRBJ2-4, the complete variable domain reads EPEVTQTPSHQVTQMGQEVILRCVPISNHLYFYWYRQILGQKVEFLVSFYNNEISEKSEIFDDQFSVERPDGSNFTLKIRSTKLEDSAMYFCASSSGLAKNIQYFGAGTRLSVL.

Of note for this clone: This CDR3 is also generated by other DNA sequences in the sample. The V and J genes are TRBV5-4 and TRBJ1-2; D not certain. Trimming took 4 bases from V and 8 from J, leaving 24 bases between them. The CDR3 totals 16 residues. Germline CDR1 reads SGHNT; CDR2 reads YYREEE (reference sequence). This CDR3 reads CASSTRDRVVSRGYTF. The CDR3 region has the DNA TGTGCCAGCAGCACCCGGGATAGGGTAGTTTCGCGGGGCTACACCTTC.

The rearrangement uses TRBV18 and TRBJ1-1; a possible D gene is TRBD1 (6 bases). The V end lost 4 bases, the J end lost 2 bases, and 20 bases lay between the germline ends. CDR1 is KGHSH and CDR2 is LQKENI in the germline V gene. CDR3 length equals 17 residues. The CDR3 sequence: CASSLAPGTLGNTEAFF. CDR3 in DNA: TGTGCCAGCTCACTCGCCCCCGGGACACTTGGCAACACTGAAGCTTTCTTT. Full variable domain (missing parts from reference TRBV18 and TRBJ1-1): NAGVMQNPRHLVRRRGQEARLRCSPMKGHSHVYWYRQLPEEGLKFMVYLQKENIIDESGMPKERFSAEFPKEGPSILRIQQVVRGDSAAYFCASSLAPGTLGNTEAFFGQGTRLTVV.

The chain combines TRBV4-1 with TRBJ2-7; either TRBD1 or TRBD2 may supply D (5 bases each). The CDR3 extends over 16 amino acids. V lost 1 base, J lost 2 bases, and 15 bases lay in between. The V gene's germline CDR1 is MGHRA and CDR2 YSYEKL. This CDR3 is CASSQVINTGPYEQYF. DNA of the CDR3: TGCGCCAGCAGCCAAGTCATCAATACGGGGCCCTACGAGCAGTACTTC.

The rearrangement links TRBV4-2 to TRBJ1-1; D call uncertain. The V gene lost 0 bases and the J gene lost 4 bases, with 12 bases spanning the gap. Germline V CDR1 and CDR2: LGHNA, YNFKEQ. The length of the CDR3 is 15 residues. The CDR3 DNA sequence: TGTGCCAGCAGCCAAGAAGCCTCGACAATCACTGAAGCTTTCTTT. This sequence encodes CASSQEASTITEAFF.

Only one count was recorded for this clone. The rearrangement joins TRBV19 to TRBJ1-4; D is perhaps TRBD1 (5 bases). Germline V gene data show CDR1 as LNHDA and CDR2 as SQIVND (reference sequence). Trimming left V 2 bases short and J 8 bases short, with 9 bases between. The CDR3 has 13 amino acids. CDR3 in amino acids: CASSIKTAEKLFF. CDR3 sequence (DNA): TGTGCCAGTAGTATAAAGACAGCAGAAAAACTGTTTTTT.

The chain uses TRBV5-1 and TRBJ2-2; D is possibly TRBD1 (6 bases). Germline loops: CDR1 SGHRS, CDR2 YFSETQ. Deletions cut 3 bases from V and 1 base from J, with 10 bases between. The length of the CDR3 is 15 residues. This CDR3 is CASSSGTMNTGELFF. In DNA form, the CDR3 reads TGCGCCAGCAGCTCCGGGACAATGAACACCGGGGAGCTGTTTTTT.

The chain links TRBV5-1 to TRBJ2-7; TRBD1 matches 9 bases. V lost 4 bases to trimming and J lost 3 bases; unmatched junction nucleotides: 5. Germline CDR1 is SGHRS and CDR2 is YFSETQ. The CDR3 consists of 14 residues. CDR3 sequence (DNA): TGCGCCAGCAGCAACCGGGACAGGGTCTACGAGCAGTACTTC. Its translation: CASSNRDRVYEQYF.

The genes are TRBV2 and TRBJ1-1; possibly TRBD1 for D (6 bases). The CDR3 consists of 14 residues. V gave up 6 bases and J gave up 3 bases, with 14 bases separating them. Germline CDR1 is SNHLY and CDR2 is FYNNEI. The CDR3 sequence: CASRVQGMDTEAFF. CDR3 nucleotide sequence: TGTGCCAGCAGAGTACAGGGTATGGACACTGAAGCTTTCTTT.